Presented here are 28 T cell receptor beta chains from one specimen sequenced in a study of long-term antiretroviral therapy in people with HIV. It was version v3.0 of the immunoSEQ assay that was run at survey level. Here immunoSEQ multiplex PCR was the method, and the copy in TCRdb shows in-frame clones only, minus some. The sample lists about 17,000 clones, roughly 71% occurring once. The source was unsorted PBMCs, collected around 2.5 years before starting antiretroviral therapy. These receptor sequences come from a woman between 50 and 59 years old with HIV.

The chain joins TRBV7-9 to TRBJ2-7; TRBD1 or TRBD2 may be the D gene (5 bases each). This CDR3 comprises 15 residues. V dropped 4 bases and J dropped 4 bases, with 17 bases sitting between them. Germline CDR1 is SEHNR and CDR2 is FQNEAQ (reference sequence). This CDR3 reads CASSSPLSGTYEQYV. As DNA, the CDR3 is TGTGCCAGCAGCTCCCCCTTGAGTGGGACGTACGAGCAGTACGTC.

The CDR3, as DNA: TGTGCCAGCAGCGTAGGGGGAATCTCCTACGAGCAGTACTTC. Its translation is CASSVGGISYEQYF. This chain uses TRBV9 with TRBJ2-7; D is undetermined. Germline V gives CDR1 SGDLS, CDR2 YYNGEE. CDR3 size: 14 residues. V was shortened by 0 bases and J by 0 bases, with 7 bases between the two germline ends. The full variable domain, rest sourced from reference TRBV9 and TRBJ2-7, is DSGVTQTPKHLITATGQRVTLRCSPRSGDLSVYWYQQSLDQGLQFLIQYYNGEERAKGNILERFSAQQFPDLHSELNLSSLELGDSALYFCASSVGGISYEQYFGPGTRLTVT.

The rearrangement uses TRBV6-6 and TRBJ2-3; D perhaps matches TRBD2 (7 bases). The germline V gene has CDR1 MNHNY and CDR2 SVGAGI (reference sequence). This CDR3 comprises 15 residues. V lost 6 bases, J lost 5 bases, and 18 bases lay in between. CDR3 DNA: TGTGCCAGCAGCCCACCAGGGGAGGGCTTAGATACGCAGTATTTT. This codes for CASSPPGEGLDTQYF.

V usage is TRBV5-1 and J usage is TRBJ2-1; D is ambiguous. Per germline, CDR1 SGHRS and CDR2 YFSETQ. The CDR3 is made up of 13 amino acids. V was cut by 0 bases and J by 8 bases, with 9 bases left in between. In DNA form, the CDR3 reads TGCGCCAGCAGCTTGGGTTCAGCCGATGAGCAGTTCTTC. This gives the protein CASSLGSADEQFF.

The V and J genes are TRBV9 and TRBJ2-5; 7 positions match TRBD1. J was trimmed by 0 bases and V by 4 bases; bases with no gene match: 3. The CDR3 length is 14 residues. From germline, CDR1 is SGDLS and CDR2 YYNGEE. CDR3 region: CASSPGGDQETQYF. The CDR3 DNA is TGTGCCAGCAGCCCAGGGGGAGACCAAGAGACCCAGTACTTC.

This chain uses TRBV25-1 with TRBJ1-1, with D possibly being TRBD1 (5 bases). CDR1 MGHDK and CDR2 SYGVNS come from the germline V gene. Trimming removed 3 bases at V and 0 bases at J, with 11 bases between. The CDR3 totals 15 residues. The CDR3 loop reads CASSDRVGMNTEAFF. The DNA for the CDR3 is TGTGCCAGCAGTGACAGGGTAGGGATGAACACTGAAGCTTTCTTT.

The rearrangement joins TRBV5-1 to TRBJ2-5, with D possibly matching TRBD1 (5 bases). Per the germline V gene, CDR1 is SGHRS and CDR2 is YFSETQ. The V end was cut by 1 base, the J end by 1 base, with 11 bases between. This CDR3 is built from 15 residues. The CDR3 bases are TGCGCCAGCAGCTTGAGGGCAGGGCCCCAAGAGACCCAGTACTTC. Amino acid sequence: CASSLRAGPQETQYF.

The chain is built from TRBV25-1 and TRBJ1-5, with TRBD1 matching over 7 bases. The CDR3 is 18 amino acids. Trimming took 6 bases from V and 1 from J; bases not matched to a gene: 15. Germline V lookup: CDR1 MGHDK, CDR2 SYGVNS. The CDR3 nucleotides are TGTGCCAGCAGATCCGGACAGGTGGCTAGAAGGAGCAATCAGCCCCAGCATTTT. Translation gives CASRSGQVARRSNQPQHF.

The V and J genes are TRBV11-2 and TRBJ1-1; D may be TRBD1 (6 bases). Germline V gene sequence: CDR1 SGHAT, CDR2 FQNNGV. The V end lost 6 bases, the J end lost 4 bases, and 18 bases lay between the germline ends. The CDR3 totals 15 residues. This CDR3 reads CASRLTGQPTTEAFF. CDR3 coding DNA: TGTGCCAGCAGGTTGACAGGACAGCCTACCACTGAAGCTTTCTTT.

V usage is TRBV11-3 and J usage is TRBJ1-6; D gene uncertain. V dropped 1 base and J dropped 6 bases, with 7 bases sitting between them. The CDR3 sequence is 14 residues long. Germline V lookup: CDR1 SGHNT, CDR2 YENEEA. This CDR3 is CASSLGPPNSPLHF. The CDR3 nucleotides read TGTGCCAGCAGCTTAGGGCCTCCTAATTCACCCCTCCACTTT.

This sequence joins TRBV5-1 and TRBJ1-4; weak D call: TRBD1 (5 bases). CDR3 length equals 14 residues. Germline loops: CDR1 SGHRS, CDR2 YFSETQ. Trimming pared 0 bases from V and 7 bases from J, leaving 10 bases between. The CDR3 protein is CASSLGQKGEKLFF. CDR3 sequence (DNA): TGCGCCAGCAGCTTGGGACAGAAAGGTGAAAAACTGTTTTTT. Together with reference TRBV5-1 and TRBJ1-4, the CDR3 gives the full variable domain: KAGVTQTPRYLIKTRGQQVTLSCSPISGHRSVSWYQQTPGQGLQFLFEYFSETQRNKGNFPGRFSGRQFSNSRSEMNVSTLELGDSALYLCASSLGQKGEKLFFGSGTQLSVL.

This chain connects TRBV5-1 to TRBJ2-7; D remains ambiguous. Germline CDR1 SGHRS, CDR2 YFSETQ. V was trimmed by 5 bases and J by 3 bases, leaving 18 bases between them. The CDR3 is 15 residues long. The CDR3 loop is CASSLRPTTNYEQYF. DNA for the CDR3: TGCGCCAGCAGTTTGCGTCCCACCACCAACTACGAGCAGTACTTC.

The chain is built from TRBV5-1 and TRBJ2-5, with TRBD1 matching over 9 bases. Losses at the gene ends were 1 base for V and 4 bases for J; bases not matched to a gene: 8. This CDR3 region has 16 residues. Germline CDR1 reads SGHRS; CDR2 reads YFSETQ. The CDR3 protein is CASSLMTGGSGETQYF. DNA for the CDR3: TGCGCCAGCAGCTTGATGACAGGGGGGTCGGGAGAGACCCAGTACTTC.

The V call is TRBV5-1, the J call TRBJ2-1; 12 bases agree with TRBD2. CDR1 and CDR2 (germline): SGHRS, YFSETQ. The junction had 7 bases not matched to a gene; V was cut back by 10 bases and J by 2 bases. The CDR3 length is 15 residues. Here the CDR3 DNA reads TGCGCCTCTCGGACTAGCGGGGACCCCTACAATGAGCAGTTCTTC. Amino acid sequence: CASRTSGDPYNEQFF.

This clone was detected only once. The J gene is TRBJ2-7, the V gene TRBV28, with D tentatively TRBD2 (5 bases). V gave up 5 bases and J gave up 4 bases, with 9 bases separating them. The CDR3 has 12 amino acids. Per the germline V gene, CDR1 is MDHEN and CDR2 is SYDVKM. In DNA, the CDR3 is TGTGCCAGCAGTCCTTCGGGGTACGAGCAGTACTTC. Its protein product is CASSPSGYEQYF.

The chain has TRBV27 and TRBJ1-2; D gene uncertain. This CDR3 is built from 13 residues. Germline V gene sequence: CDR1 MNHEY, CDR2 SMNVEV (reference sequence). Trimming took 6 bases from V and 4 from J, leaving 12 bases between them. CDR3 nucleotides: TGTGCCAGCAGAAAGGGCGGTGGCTATGGCTACACCTTC. This translates into CASRKGGGYGYTF.

This clone was picked up one time. The chain is built from TRBV6-4 and TRBJ1-6; 10 nucleotides agree with TRBD1. The CDR3 is 15 residues long. V shed 6 bases and J 9 bases; nucleotides not matched to a gene: 8. The germline V gene encodes CDR1 MRHNA and CDR2 SNTAGT. CDR3 loop: CASRALGQGGSPLHF. The CDR3 coding sequence is TGTGCCAGCAGAGCACTTGGACAGGGGGGTTCACCCCTCCACTTT.

The chain carries TRBV9 and TRBJ1-6; 7 bases map to TRBD1. The CDR3 is 15 amino acids. CDR1 and CDR2 (germline): SGDLS, YYNGEE. The junction had 8 bases not matched to a gene; V was cut back by 4 bases and J by 7 bases. The CDR3 region is CASSPNGQVNSPLHF. DNA of the CDR3: TGTGCCAGCAGCCCCAATGGACAGGTGAATTCACCCCTCCACTTT.

The chain combines TRBV7-9 with TRBJ2-3, with a tentative D call TRBD2 (6 bases). The ends were cut back, 4 bases at V and 0 bases at J, with 17 bases in the middle. CDR3 length: 17 amino acids. Germline lookup yields CDR1 SEHNR and CDR2 FQNEAQ (reference sequence). The CDR3 is CASSSRPGLSSTDTQYF. CDR3 nucleotide sequence: TGTGCCAGCAGCTCCCGCCCGGGACTGTCTAGCACAGATACGCAGTATTTT.

The rearrangement joins TRBV19 to TRBJ1-3; TRBD1 aligns across 9 bases. CDR3 length: 15 amino acids. J was trimmed by 0 bases and V by 6 bases; bases with no gene match: 3. Germline CDR1 LNHDA, CDR2 SQIVND (reference sequence). This CDR3 reads CASSTGGLSGNTIYF. In DNA, the CDR3 is TGTGCCAGTAGCACAGGGGGCCTCTCTGGAAACACCATATATTTT. Using reference TRBV19 and TRBJ1-3 for the parts outside the CDR3, the full variable domain is DGGITQSPKYLFRKEGQNVTLSCEQNLNHDAMYWYRQDPGQGLRLIYYSQIVNDFQKGDIAEGYSVSREKKESFPLTVTSAQKNPTAFYLCASSTGGLSGNTIYFGEGSWLTVV.

V usage is TRBV5-1 and J usage is TRBJ1-1, with a tentative D call TRBD1 (6 bases). Trimming pared 4 bases from V and 4 bases from J, leaving 17 bases between. There are 15 residues in the CDR3. Germline lookup yields CDR1 SGHRS and CDR2 YFSETQ. CDR3 loop: CASSRLGGASTEAFF. CDR3 bases: TGCGCCAGCAGCCGGCTGGGGGGCGCATCCACTGAAGCTTTCTTT.

CDR3 coding DNA: TGTGCCAGCAGCTTAGATGTTGGACAGAAACGGCGGGAGACCCAGTACTTC. Protein: CASSLDVGQKRRETQYF. The rearrangement links TRBV11-2 to TRBJ2-5; weak D call: TRBD1 (6 bases). The CDR3 is made up of 17 amino acids. V gave up 0 bases and J gave up 5 bases, with 19 bases separating them. Germline assignment: CDR1 SGHAT and CDR2 FQNNGV.

This clone came up a few times. V gene TRBV9 combines with J gene TRBJ1-2, with 9 positions matching TRBD1. V was clipped by 2 bases and J by 7 bases; unmatched bases: 3. Germline loops: CDR1 SGDLS, CDR2 YYNGEE. The CDR3 consists of 13 residues. The CDR3: CASSVGTGFGYTF. In nucleotides, the CDR3 is TGTGCCAGCAGCGTTGGGACAGGGTTTGGCTACACCTTC.

This chain uses TRBV6-1 with TRBJ1-5; D remains unclear. CDR3 size: 14 residues. Between the trimmed V and J ends, which lost 1 base and 9 bases, there was a span of 13 bases. Per germline, CDR1 MNHNS and CDR2 SASEGT. CDR3 sequence (DNA): TGTGCCAGCAGTGAAGAGGACGTAGTAGTGCCCCAGCATTTT. It translates to CASSEEDVVVPQHF.

The rearrangement links TRBV5-5 to TRBJ1-6; 7 bases match TRBD1. Unmatched junction bases numbered 5, after V lost 4 bases and J lost 7 bases. The CDR3 runs 14 residues. The germline V gene encodes CDR1 SGHKS and CDR2 YYEKEE (reference sequence). The CDR3 reads CASSRDSYNSPLHF. CDR3 nucleotides: TGTGCCAGCAGCCGGGACAGCTACAATTCACCCCTCCACTTT.

The chain carries TRBV2 and TRBJ2-2, with 11 nucleotides matching TRBD2. The V gene end was trimmed by 3 bases and the J gene end by 6 bases; junction bases not matched to a gene: 12. The CDR3 length is 18 residues. Germline assignment: CDR1 SNHLY and CDR2 FYNNEI. The CDR3 sequence is CASSDSTSGVPRAGELFF. CDR3 sequence (DNA): TGTGCCAGCAGTGATTCGACTAGCGGGGTGCCTCGCGCCGGGGAGCTGTTTTTT.

The CDR3 protein is CASSRTGSSYEQYV. CDR3 bases: TGTGCCAGCAGCAGAACAGGGTCGTCCTACGAGCAGTACGTC. This rearrangement joins TRBV5-6 to TRBJ2-7; TRBD1 might be the D (6 bases). The length of the CDR3 is 14 residues. Between the trimmed V and J ends, which lost 4 bases and 1 base, there was a span of 12 bases. The germline V gene has CDR1 SGHDT and CDR2 YYEEEE.

A few counts support this clone. The junction does not match germline at one end; this may be a read error. The chain carries TRBV11-2 and TRBJ2-5; 7 bases agree with TRBD2. The CDR3 is made up of 12 amino acids. CDR1 is SGHAT, CDR2 FQNNGV, per germline. The CDR3 is CASSLQKTSRDF. The DNA of the CDR3 is TGTGCCAGCAGCTTACAAAAGACTAGCCGTGACTTC.